Below, one T cell receptor beta chain is given with its context. What it binds is unknown. TCRdb recomputed calls from the reads with MiXCR, one row per CDR3 protein. The top ten clones hold roughly 20% of a sample with 600,000 to 700,000 distinct CDR3 sequences, 30% to 35% of them seen once. Germline CDR1 is MNHEY and CDR2 is SMNVEV (reference sequence). The V and J ends lost 9 bases and 7 bases, in that order; junction bases with no gene match: 11. The CDR3 totals 14 residues. This entry belongs to a study of T cell repertoires in cytomegalovirus infection. About the study: Both recently identified HLA-C-restricted and well-studied HLA-B-restricted CMV epitopes were used in the study. Based on public TCR beta signatures, there were indications of CMV infection and of a matching HLA type. Points from the study as a whole: HLA-C-restricted TCR beta clonotypes specific for CMV led the ex vivo response. Public TCR beta family frequency separated CMV-and-HLA carriers, including in an independent cohort.

The chain combines TRBV27 with TRBJ1-2, with TRBD1 identical over 10 bases. The sequence was collected from a human donor in good health (CMV status not recorded). Some clones in this sample may be carry-over from other donors' samples. The material sequenced was cultured PBMCs, taken from culture after CMV antigen stimulation. The CDR3: CASTSGQGYGGYTF. The CDR3 DNA follows: TGTGCCAGTACCTCGGGACAGGGGTACGGTGGCTACACCTTC.